Presented here are 27 T cell receptor beta chains from one specimen sequenced in a study of blood T cell repertoires in COVID-19. Sequencing was performed with immunoSEQ multiplex PCR; in TCRdb, only in-frame clones are kept and a portion is missing. The sample yields about 280,000 clones, roughly 85% seen once. The sequenced sample consisted of peripheral blood. The origin of the receptors is a man aged 50-59 years with active or convalescent COVID-19.

The V call is TRBV19, the J call TRBJ1-2; perhaps TRBD1 as D (6 bases). The CDR3 is 12 amino acids. The V and J ends lost 6 bases and 7 bases respectively, with 12 bases between them. The germline V gene encodes CDR1 LNHDA and CDR2 SQIVND (reference sequence). The CDR3 is CASRAGDSGYTF. The DNA of the CDR3 is TGTGCCAGTAGGGCAGGGGATAGTGGCTACACCTTC.

This clone was seen at least ten times. This rearrangement joins TRBV19 to TRBJ1-3; no reliable D call. CDR1 LNHDA and CDR2 SQIVND come from the germline V gene (reference sequence). The CDR3 length is 16 residues. V gave up 5 bases and J gave up 0 bases, with 14 bases separating them. The CDR3 spells CASSPPGSFSGNTIYF. In nucleotides, the CDR3 is TGTGCCAGTAGTCCACCCGGGTCCTTCTCTGGAAACACCATATATTTT.

As to this clone: The germline gene is not matched at one end of the junction; a read error may be the cause. This chain connects TRBV7-3 to TRBJ2-1; tentatively, D is TRBD2 (5 bases). The CDR3 length is 18 residues. In germline, CDR1 is SGHTA, CDR2 FQGTGA. Here the CDR3 reads CASSLTGQVASPYNEQFF. CDR3 sequence (DNA): TGTGCCAGCAGCCTAACTGGGCAGGTAGCGAGTCCCTACAATGAGCAGTTCTTC.

Only a few counts were recorded for this clone. CDR3 bases: TGTGCCAGCAGTTACTGGGCAGGGGATCAGCCCCAGCATTTT. Protein sequence: CASSYWAGDQPQHF. The rearrangement uses TRBV6-2 or TRBV6-3 and TRBJ1-5, with D possibly matching TRBD1 (6 bases). V lost 1 base and J 5 bases, leaving 9 bases between the germline ends. Germline V gives CDR1 MNHEY, CDR2 SVGEGT. The length of the CDR3 is 14 residues.

The chain recombines TRBV30 with TRBJ2-7, with TRBD1 matching 7 bases. The ends lost 4 bases at V and 3 bases at J; junction bases unmatched: 18. Germline V gives CDR1 GTSNPN, CDR2 SVGIG (reference sequence). This CDR3 contains 17 residues. The CDR3 bases are TGTGCCTGGAAGGGGCCTGGACCAGGGGGTTCGCTCTACGAGCAGTACTTC. Its translation: CAWKGPGPGGSLYEQYF. Variable domain in full (rest from reference TRBV30 and TRBJ2-7): SQTIHQWPATLVQPVGSPLSLECTVEGTSNPNLYWYRQAAGRGLQLLFYSVGIGQISSEVPQNLSASRPQDRQFILSSKKLLLSDSGFYLCAWKGPGPGGSLYEQYFGPGTRLTVT.

The chain has TRBV7-2 and TRBJ2-1; 8 bases align to TRBD2. This CDR3 is 15 amino acids long. Per the germline V gene, CDR1 is SGHTA and CDR2 is FQGNSA. V trimming: 4 bases; J trimming: 2 bases; junction bases outside the gene matches: 4. The CDR3 nucleotides read TGTGCCAGCAGCTCCCCGGGAGGGCCCTACAATGAGCAGTTCTTC. Its translation: CASSSPGGPYNEQFF.

In this sample, this clone turned up once. The chain couples TRBV25-1 to TRBJ1-1; D may be TRBD1 (6 bases). Germline CDR1 is MGHDK and CDR2 is SYGVNS. There are 14 residues in the CDR3. V was pared by 6 bases and J by 1 base, with 12 bases between. The chain's CDR3 is CASRNWGRNTEAFF. DNA for the CDR3: TGTGCCAGCAGGAATTGGGGGCGGAACACTGAAGCTTTCTTT.

The chain employs TRBV19 and TRBJ1-1; TRBD1 might be the D (6 bases). The ends were cut back, 6 bases at V and 7 bases at J, with 12 bases in the middle. Germline V gives CDR1 LNHDA, CDR2 SQIVND (reference sequence). The CDR3 has 12 amino acids. The CDR3 protein is CASRTGQLEAFF. CDR3 bases: TGTGCCAGTAGGACGGGACAACTTGAAGCTTTCTTT.

The chain uses TRBV6-5 and TRBJ2-2; 7 bases are shared with TRBD1. Trimming at V came to 6 bases and at J to 1 base, leaving 5 bases not matched to a gene. The CDR3 runs 15 residues. CDR1 and CDR2 from the germline V gene are MNHEY and SVGAGI. The CDR3 bases are TGTGCCAGCAGCCGACAGGGTGGGAACACCGGGGAGCTGTTTTTT. Translation gives CASSRQGGNTGELFF.

The rearrangement links TRBV7-3 to TRBJ2-1; 7 positions match TRBD1. Germline loops: CDR1 SGHTA, CDR2 FQGTGA. The CDR3 covers 14 residues. With 4 bases clipped from V and 9 bases from J, the junction kept 9 bases outside the gene matches. Here the CDR3 reads CASSSGTDSSEQFF. The CDR3 DNA is TGTGCCAGCAGCTCGGGGACAGATAGTTCTGAGCAGTTCTTC.

The V gene is TRBV6-5, the J gene TRBJ2-2, with no clear D. V lost 0 bases and J lost 2, with 7 bases in between. This CDR3 has 15 residues. CDR1 and CDR2 from the germline V gene are MNHEY and SVGAGI. The CDR3 reads CASSYSTQNTGELFF. The CDR3 nucleotides are TGTGCCAGCAGTTACTCGACTCAAAACACCGGGGAGCTGTTTTTT.

The chain joins TRBV9 to TRBJ1-6; 7 bases map to TRBD1. CDR3 length equals 15 residues. Germline-derived CDR1 and CDR2 are SGDLS and YYNGEE. V shed 3 bases, J shed 4 bases, and the junction held 4 bases outside the gene matches. CDR3 region: CASSARDRYNSPLHF. CDR3 nucleotides: TGTGCCAGCAGCGCCCGGGACAGATATAATTCACCCCTCCACTTT.

The V call is TRBV19, the J call TRBJ2-2; the D is unclear. The CDR3 runs to 14 residues. The germline gives CDR1 LNHDA, CDR2 SQIVND (reference sequence). The V end lost 1 base, the J end lost 0 bases, and 3 bases lay between the germline ends. The CDR3 loop reads CASSIAANTGELFF. In nucleotides, the CDR3 is TGTGCCAGTAGTATAGCGGCGAACACCGGGGAGCTGTTTTTT.

Regarding this clone: Different DNA sequences within this sample yield the same CDR3. The chain recombines TRBV5-1 with TRBJ2-1; a weak D match, TRBD2 (5 bases). Germline CDR1 and CDR2: SGHRS and YFSETQ. CDR3 length equals 15 residues. Trimming left V 3 bases short and J 0 bases short, with 10 bases between. CDR3 region: CASSSGTSSYNEQFF. CDR3 DNA sequence: TGCGCCAGCAGCTCCGGAACTAGCTCCTACAATGAGCAGTTCTTC.

The CDR3 reads CASSESAGVGGELFF. The CDR3 coding sequence is TGTGCCAGCAGTGAATCCGCGGGAGTCGGCGGGGAGCTGTTTTTT. The chain has TRBV6-1 and TRBJ2-2; 7 bases map to TRBD2. The germline CDR1 and CDR2 sequences are MNHNS and SASEGT. The CDR3 covers 15 residues. V lost 2 bases, J lost 7 bases, and 7 bases stayed unmatched.

The chain is built from TRBV11-3 and TRBJ2-7; 8 bases match TRBD2. CDR1 and CDR2 (germline): SGHNT, YENEEA. This CDR3 spans 13 amino acids. Trimming took 4 bases from V and 7 from J; bases not matched to a gene: 6. This CDR3 is CASSWTSGGEQYF. For the CDR3, the DNA is TGTGCCAGCAGCTGGACTTCGGGGGGGGAGCAGTACTTC. Drawing the rest from reference TRBV11-3 and TRBJ2-7, the complete variable domain is EAGVVQSPRYKIIEKKQPVAFWCNPISGHNTLYWYLQNLGQGPELLIRYENEEAVDDSQLPKDRFSAERLKGVDSTLKIQPAELGDSAVYLCASSWTSGGEQYFGPGTRLTVT.

This clone was recorded once. The chain carries TRBV14 and TRBJ1-3, with 7 nucleotides matching TRBD1. The CDR3 is 17 residues long. Per germline, CDR1 SGHDN and CDR2 FVKESK. The trim removed 4 bases at V and 3 bases at J, leaving 12 bases unmatched. In DNA, the CDR3 is TGTGCCAGCAGCCCCCCCCCTGACAGGGTTCATGGAAACACCATATATTTT. It codes for CASSPPPDRVHGNTIYF.

The rearrangement links TRBV5-5 to TRBJ1-4, with 7 bases matching TRBD1. Germline CDR1 is SGHKS and CDR2 is YYEKEE (reference sequence). The trim removed 4 bases at V and 2 bases at J, leaving 5 bases unmatched. This CDR3 has 15 amino acids. This CDR3 is CASSVRQGTNEKLFF. DNA of the CDR3: TGTGCCAGCAGCGTAAGACAGGGTACTAATGAAAAACTGTTTTTT. The full variable domain, in which reference TRBV5-5 and TRBJ1-4 provide the parts outside the CDR3, is DAGVTQSPTHLIKTRGQQVTLRCSPISGHKSVSWYQQVLGQGPQFIFQYYEKEERGRGNFPDRFSARQFPNYSSELNVNALLLGDSALYLCASSVRQGTNEKLFFGSGTQLSVL.

The chain is built from TRBV7-6 and TRBJ2-3, with D tentatively TRBD1 (7 bases). Between the trimmed V and J ends, which lost 4 bases and 7 bases, there was a span of 24 bases. This CDR3 has 17 residues. The germline V gene has CDR1 SGHVS and CDR2 FNYEAQ. The CDR3 spells CASSYLAGGGAGNTQYF. CDR3 DNA sequence: TGTGCCAGCAGCTATCTGGCCGGAGGGGGCGCGGGGAATACGCAGTATTTT.

This sequence joins TRBV4-3 and TRBJ1-5, with 8 bases lining up with TRBD1. CDR1 and CDR2 (germline): LGHNA, YSLEER. The CDR3 contains 16 residues. J was trimmed by 7 bases and V by 0 bases; bases with no gene match: 8. The CDR3 nucleotides read TGCGCCAGCAGCCAAGATTTTGAGACAGGGGCCCAGCCCCAGCATTTT. Protein sequence: CASSQDFETGAQPQHF.

The chain couples TRBV18 to TRBJ1-3; 7 bases match TRBD1. CDR3 length: 13 amino acids. The ends lost 6 bases at V and 6 bases at J; junction bases unmatched: 5. Germline-derived CDR1 and CDR2 are KGHSH and LQKENI. The CDR3 DNA reads TGTGCCAGCTCCTCGGGACAGCTAAACACCATATATTTT. Its protein is CASSSGQLNTIYF.

The chain combines TRBV5-6 with TRBJ2-7; 8 positions agree with TRBD2. Unmatched junction bases numbered 9, after V lost 4 bases and J lost 3 bases. Germline V CDR1 and CDR2: SGHDT, YYEEEE. The CDR3 totals 15 residues. CDR3 nucleotide sequence: TGTGCCAGCAGCAAACGAGCGGGAGCTCGCTACGAGCAGTACTTC. This encodes CASSKRAGARYEQYF.

The chain combines TRBV13 with TRBJ1-6, with TRBD1 as a possible D gene (5 bases). CDR3 length: 16 residues. Germline CDR1 reads PRHDT; CDR2 reads FYEKMQ (reference sequence). Trimming took off 5 bases at V and 3 bases at J, with 14 bases between the two ends. The CDR3 reads CASSLRGQGYNSPLHF. CDR3 in DNA: TGTGCCAGCAGCCTACGTGGGCAGGGCTATAATTCACCCCTCCACTTT. The full variable domain, completed using reference TRBV13 and TRBJ1-6, is AAGVIQSPRHLIKEKRETATLKCYPIPRHDTVYWYQQGPGQDPQFLISFYEKMQSDKGSIPDRFSAQQFSDYHSELNMSSLELGDSALYFCASSLRGQGYNSPLHFGNGTRLTVT.

This clone was observed a handful of times. This rearrangement joins TRBV6-1 to TRBJ2-2; unclear D gene. The germline V gene has CDR1 MNHNS and CDR2 SASEGT. This CDR3 spans 14 amino acids. V was trimmed by 3 bases and J by 3 bases, leaving 8 bases between them. The CDR3 DNA reads TGTGCCAGCAGTGATCCCCGAGACACCGGGGAGCTGTTTTTT. Its protein product is CASSDPRDTGELFF.

The chain uses TRBV2 and TRBJ2-7, with a tentative D call TRBD1 (6 bases). Trimming took 7 bases from V and 4 from J, leaving 14 bases between them. The CDR3 has 13 amino acids. Germline assignment: CDR1 SNHLY and CDR2 FYNNEI. For the CDR3, the DNA is TGTGCCAGCATTGGGGGCGCACCGTACGAGCAGTACTTC. Its protein product is CASIGGAPYEQYF.

The chain has TRBV6-5 and TRBJ1-1; D gene ambiguous. The CDR3 is made up of 13 amino acids. Germline-derived CDR1 and CDR2 are MNHEY and SVGAGI. Trimming pared 0 bases from V and 7 bases from J, leaving 9 bases between. In DNA, the CDR3 is TGTGCCAGCAGTTACTCGGGGAGGGTTGAAGCTTTCTTT. Protein product: CASSYSGRVEAFF.

The chain is built from TRBV29-1 and TRBJ2-1; no clear D gene. This CDR3 has 11 amino acids. CDR1 is SQVTM and CDR2 is ANQGSEA in the germline V gene. V lost 7 bases and J 3 bases, leaving 7 bases between the germline ends. The CDR3 bases are TGCAGCGGCAGAATCTACAATGAGCAGTTCTTC. It codes for CSGRIYNEQFF.